The 31 T cell receptor beta chains below come from one sample, sequenced in a study of beta chain features in type 1 diabetes. Reverse transcription of all isolated RNA meant that expressed TCRB transcripts were sequenced. The repertoire was sequenced with immunoSEQ multiplex PCR; TCRdb's copy has only in-frame clones and lacks some. The table lists a few hundred thousand clones, over 12% of them singletons. The sequencing sample was made of naive CD4+ T cells from blood. The source of these receptors is a woman aged 18-29 years in good health.

This clone was observed a handful of times. This chain uses TRBV7-2 with TRBJ2-3, with D perhaps TRBD2 (6 bases). CDR3 length: 16 amino acids. Trimming left V 5 bases short and J 6 bases short, with 21 bases between. The germline V gene encodes CDR1 SGHTA and CDR2 FQGNSA. The CDR3 reads CASSPYSTSGFDTQYF. CDR3 sequence (DNA): TGTGCCAGCAGCCCCTATTCGACAAGCGGGTTTGATACGCAGTATTTT. The variable domain in full, completed from reference TRBV7-2 and TRBJ2-3, reads GAGVSQSPSNKVTEKGKDVELRCDPISGHTALYWYRQSLGQGLEFLIYFQGNSAPDKSGLPSDRFSAERTGGSVSTLTIQRTQQEDSAVYLCASSPYSTSGFDTQYFGPGTRLTVL.

This clone was counted only a few times. This chain joins TRBV29-1 and TRBJ2-7, with D possibly matching TRBD1 (6 bases). CDR1 SQVTM and CDR2 ANQGSEA come from the germline V gene. V gave up 6 bases and J gave up 5 bases, with 14 bases separating them. There are 12 residues in the CDR3. The CDR3 nucleotides are TGCAGCGTCGGAAAAGGGGGTAACGAGCAGTACTTC. Encoded protein: CSVGKGGNEQYF.

There are a few counts of this clone. The chain couples TRBV29-1 to TRBJ2-5; 8 bases map to TRBD1. The CDR3 runs 14 residues. The germline V gene has CDR1 SQVTM and CDR2 ANQGSEA. The V segment lost 4 bases and the J segment 4 bases; nucleotides outside the gene matches: 8. This CDR3 is CSVAGQGMGETQYF. CDR3 in DNA: TGCAGCGTTGCAGGACAGGGCATGGGAGAGACCCAGTACTTC.

This clone was seen more than once but under ten times. The CDR3 sequence is CASSLIGDEQYF. DNA of the CDR3: TGCGCCAGCAGCTTGATAGGGGACGAGCAGTACTTC. The chain joins TRBV5-1 to TRBJ2-7; TRBD1 is a possible D gene (5 bases). From germline, CDR1 is SGHRS and CDR2 YFSETQ. The CDR3 is 12 amino acids. Trimming removed 1 base at V and 5 bases at J, with 7 bases between. Complete variable domain (other parts from reference TRBV5-1 and TRBJ2-7): KAGVTQTPRYLIKTRGQQVTLSCSPISGHRSVSWYQQTPGQGLQFLFEYFSETQRNKGNFPGRFSGRQFSNSRSEMNVSTLELGDSALYLCASSLIGDEQYFGPGTRLTVT.

This clone was found a few times. CDR3 residues: CASSWDTNYGYTF. The DNA for the CDR3 is TGTGCCAGCAGTTGGGACACAAACTATGGCTACACCTTC. The chain has TRBV27 and TRBJ1-2; maybe TRBD1 (6 bases). The CDR3 consists of 13 residues. Germline V gene lookup returns CDR1 MNHEY and CDR2 SMNVEV (reference sequence). V was pared by 4 bases and J by 2 bases, with 8 bases between.

The chain combines TRBV30 with TRBJ2-6; D ambiguous. Trimming cost V 0 bases and J 0 bases, with 6 bases left between them. There are 15 residues in the CDR3. Germline loops: CDR1 GTSNPN, CDR2 SVGIG (reference sequence). The DNA for the CDR3 is TGTGCCTGGAGTGTTAGTGCCTCTGGGGCCAACGTCCTGACTTTC. Amino acids: CAWSVSASGANVLTF. The complete variable domain, with remaining parts taken from reference TRBV30 and TRBJ2-6, reads SQTIHQWPATLVQPVGSPLSLECTVEGTSNPNLYWYRQAAGRGLQLLFYSVGIGQISSEVPQNLSASRPQDRQFILSSKKLLLSDSGFYLCAWSVSASGANVLTFGAGSRLTVL.

This clone was observed a few times. The chain links TRBV30 to TRBJ1-1, with a tentative D call TRBD1 (6 bases). In germline, CDR1 is GTSNPN, CDR2 SVGIG (reference sequence). This CDR3 region has 10 residues. V dropped 4 bases and J dropped 6 bases, with 6 bases sitting between them. CDR3 DNA sequence: TGTGCCTGGAAGGGGGCTGAAGCTTTCTTT. Its protein is CAWKGAEAFF.

The gene calls are TRBV30 and TRBJ2-3; TRBD2 aligns across 7 bases. The length of the CDR3 is 12 residues. With V trimmed by 7 bases and J by 5 bases, 6 bases remained unmatched. In germline, CDR1 is GTSNPN, CDR2 SVGIG (reference sequence). The chain's CDR3 is CAYRLAGDTQYF. The DNA for the CDR3 is TGTGCCTACAGACTAGCTGGAGATACGCAGTATTTT.

CDR3 DNA sequence: TGTGCCAGCAGCGTAGGCGACGGGACCTACGAGCAGTACTTC. This sequence encodes CASSVGDGTYEQYF. The rearrangement links TRBV9 to TRBJ2-7, with a tentative D call TRBD2 (5 bases). The germline gives CDR1 SGDLS, CDR2 YYNGEE. The CDR3 has 14 residues. The V end lost 0 bases, the J end lost 2 bases, and 9 bases lay between the germline ends.

CDR3: CAWSGLAGGFNEQFF. CDR3 DNA: TGTGCCTGGAGTGGACTAGCGGGAGGGTTCAATGAGCAGTTCTTC. V and J are TRBV30 and TRBJ2-1; 14 nucleotides line up with TRBD2. Germline CDR1 GTSNPN, CDR2 SVGIG (reference sequence). This CDR3 spans 15 amino acids. J gave up 6 bases and V 1 base, and 2 bases lay outside the gene matches.

This clone showed up just a few times. J is TRBJ2-4 and V is TRBV7-9; 9 bases map to TRBD2. Germline CDR1 SEHNR, CDR2 FQNEAQ (reference sequence). The J segment lost 8 bases and the V segment lost 3 bases, leaving 5 bases of the junction unmatched. The CDR3 spans 14 residues. CDR3 in amino acids: CASSFGGRADIQYF. The CDR3 nucleotides are TGTGCCAGCAGCTTTGGCGGGAGGGCAGACATTCAGTACTTC.

This clone has more than one count but fewer than ten. CDR3 region: CASSPPGTRSTDTQYF. The DNA of the CDR3 is TGTGCCAGCAGCCCTCCCGGGACTAGAAGTACAGATACGCAGTATTTT. The chain joins TRBV5-4 to TRBJ2-3; 8 bases fit TRBD2. The J segment lost 3 bases and the V segment lost 4 bases, leaving 10 bases of the junction unmatched. Germline V gene sequence: CDR1 SGHNT, CDR2 YYREEE (reference sequence). This CDR3 comprises 16 residues.

This clone was seen a handful of times. The chain is built from TRBV9 and TRBJ2-6, with D unresolved. V lost 1 base, J lost 1 base, and 9 bases lay in between. Germline V gives CDR1 SGDLS, CDR2 YYNGEE. This CDR3 region has 16 residues. The CDR3 DNA follows: TGTGCCAGCAGCGTATTAGACTTTTCTGGGGCCAACGTCCTGACTTTC. The encoded protein is CASSVLDFSGANVLTF.

The sample holds a few counts of this clone. The genes are TRBV5-1 and TRBJ2-1, with 7 bases lining up with TRBD1. Germline lookup yields CDR1 SGHRS and CDR2 YFSETQ. This CDR3 region has 14 residues. J gave up 9 bases and V 2 bases, and 8 bases lay outside the gene matches. CDR3 in DNA: TGCGCCAGCAGCTTAACAGGGGCTGGTATTGAGCAGTTCTTC. It yields the protein CASSLTGAGIEQFF.

This clone was picked up a small number of times. The chain recombines TRBV5-1 with TRBJ2-1; D gene ambiguous. The CDR3 is made up of 14 amino acids. V was clipped by 5 bases and J by 10 bases, with 19 bases between them. The V gene's germline CDR1 is SGHRS and CDR2 YFSETQ. The CDR3 loop is CASRPELASGEQFF. Here the CDR3 DNA reads TGCGCCAGCAGACCCGAGTTAGCAAGTGGGGAGCAGTTCTTC.

V gene TRBV30 combines with J gene TRBJ2-6; maybe TRBD1 (6 bases). The germline V gene has CDR1 GTSNPN and CDR2 SVGIG (reference sequence). The V end was cut by 7 bases, the J end by 0 bases, with 28 bases between. This CDR3 is built from 20 residues. DNA for the CDR3: TGTGCCTCGCCTATAGCCCCTTCCGGGACATCCGCCTCTGGGGCCAACGTCCTGACTTTC. Translated, it gives CASPIAPSGTSASGANVLTF.

This clone was seen a few times. V usage is TRBV9 and J usage is TRBJ2-1, with 14 bases identical to TRBD2. The junction had 3 bases not matched to a gene; V was cut back by 0 bases and J by 4 bases. The CDR3 has 17 amino acids. Germline lookup yields CDR1 SGDLS and CDR2 YYNGEE. The CDR3 loop reads CASSVGTSGRSYNEQFF. As DNA, the CDR3 is TGTGCCAGCAGCGTAGGGACTAGCGGGAGGTCATACAATGAGCAGTTCTTC.

This clone was seen more than once but under ten times. V usage is TRBV29-1 and J usage is TRBJ1-1, with D hard to call. Trimming removed 0 bases at V and 1 base at J, with 3 bases between. Germline lookup yields CDR1 SQVTM and CDR2 ANQGSEA. This CDR3 contains 12 residues. The CDR3 is CSVEDRNTEAFF. The CDR3 region has the DNA TGCAGCGTTGAAGACAGGAACACTGAAGCTTTCTTT.

This rearrangement joins TRBV9 to TRBJ2-2; TRBD2 matches at 15 bases. The CDR3 consists of 15 residues. The germline CDR1 and CDR2 sequences are SGDLS and YYNGEE. V lost 6 bases to trimming and J lost 8 bases; unmatched junction nucleotides: 5. The CDR3 reads CASTGLAGGSGELFF. DNA for the CDR3: TGTGCCAGCACCGGACTAGCGGGAGGGTCAGGGGAGCTGTTTTTT.

This clone appeared a few times. The genes are TRBV28 and TRBJ1-5; D not certain. V was shortened by 6 bases and J by 7 bases, with 16 bases between the two germline ends. CDR1 and CDR2 (germline): MDHEN, SYDVKM. CDR3 length equals 14 residues. The CDR3 coding sequence is TGTGCCAGCAGGGCCTCGGGAGTAGGGCAGCCCCAGCATTTT. Amino acid sequence: CASRASGVGQPQHF.

This clone was seen more than once but under ten times. J is TRBJ2-6 and V is TRBV15; possibly TRBD1 for D (6 bases). The CDR3 is 17 amino acids. Germline CDR1 and CDR2: LNHNV and YYDKDF (reference sequence). V shed 3 bases and J shed 2 bases, with 14 bases lying between them. The CDR3 DNA sequence: TGTGCCACCAGCAGTGAAGTAACAGGGACTGGGGCCAACGTCCTGACTTTC. Translation: CATSSEVTGTGANVLTF.

This clone came up a few times. This rearrangement joins TRBV7-3 to TRBJ1-1, with a tentative D call TRBD1 (5 bases). The CDR3 runs to 14 residues. V was trimmed by 2 bases and J by 4 bases, leaving 11 bases between them. CDR1 SGHTA and CDR2 FQGTGA come from the germline V gene. The CDR3 sequence: CASSLGSGPTEAFF. The DNA of the CDR3 is TGTGCCAGCAGCTTAGGGTCAGGGCCCACTGAAGCTTTCTTT.

Only a few counts were recorded for this clone. CDR3 region: CASSLASGHTDTQYF. Here the CDR3 DNA reads TGCGCCAGCAGCTTGGCTAGCGGGCACACAGATACGCAGTATTTT. V is TRBV5-1 and J is TRBJ2-3; TRBD2 aligns across 8 bases. The CDR3 runs to 15 residues. The V gene's germline CDR1 is SGHRS and CDR2 YFSETQ. V was pared by 0 bases and J by 2 bases, with 2 bases of the junction left unmatched.

The chain combines TRBV7-9 with TRBJ2-2; perhaps TRBD1 as D (5 bases). The CDR3 has 15 amino acids. V was cut by 6 bases and J by 1 base, with 12 bases left in between. CDR1 is SEHNR, CDR2 FQNEAQ, per germline (reference sequence). This CDR3 reads CASSRAQGNTGELFF. CDR3 sequence (DNA): TGTGCCAGCAGTAGGGCTCAGGGGAACACCGGGGAGCTGTTTTTT.

V is TRBV30 and J is TRBJ1-2; D gene ambiguous. CDR3 length: 12 residues. V shed 4 bases and J shed 2 bases, with 8 bases lying between them. Germline CDR1 GTSNPN, CDR2 SVGIG (reference sequence). The chain's CDR3 is CAWMTGNYGYTF. The CDR3, as DNA: TGTGCCTGGATGACCGGGAACTATGGCTACACCTTC. Based on the CDR3 plus reference TRBV30 and TRBJ1-2, the full variable domain is SQTIHQWPATLVQPVGSPLSLECTVEGTSNPNLYWYRQAAGRGLQLLFYSVGIGQISSEVPQNLSASRPQDRQFILSSKKLLLSDSGFYLCAWMTGNYGYTFGSGTRLTVV.

V usage is TRBV7-9 and J usage is TRBJ2-7, with D perhaps TRBD2 (5 bases). This CDR3 is built from 16 residues. Per germline, CDR1 SEHNR and CDR2 FQNEAQ (reference sequence). The V end was cut by 0 bases, the J end by 10 bases, with 22 bases between. The CDR3 region is CASSLAVLGDAVGQYF. DNA for the CDR3: TGTGCCAGCAGCTTAGCCGTACTAGGAGATGCGGTAGGCCAGTACTTC.

This clone was counted a few times. In nucleotides, the CDR3 is TGTGCCAGCAGCTTAGAAGGGTCTAGCGGGAGTTTAAGGGGGCAGTTCTTC. It encodes CASSLEGSSGSLRGQFF. The chain combines TRBV13 with TRBJ2-1; 10 bases fit TRBD2. CDR3 length equals 17 residues. Germline V gives CDR1 PRHDT, CDR2 FYEKMQ (reference sequence). Trimming removed 1 base from V and 12 bases from J; junction bases left unmatched: 15.

This clone came up a few times. The chain uses TRBV29-1 and TRBJ1-2, with 7 bases lining up with TRBD1. The germline V gene encodes CDR1 SQVTM and CDR2 ANQGSEA. The CDR3 runs 11 residues. The CDR3 DNA is TGCATAGGGGGCAGTACGGTCGGCTACACCTTC. Its protein product is CIGGSTVGYTF.

The chain has TRBV7-6 and TRBJ2-3; D might be TRBD1 (5 bases). Between the trimmed V and J ends, which lost 5 bases and 2 bases, there was a span of 17 bases. The length of the CDR3 is 16 residues. Germline CDR1 is SGHVS and CDR2 is FNYEAQ. The CDR3 sequence is CASSQQAGSNTDTQYF. The CDR3, as DNA: TGTGCCAGCAGCCAACAGGCAGGGTCAAACACAGATACGCAGTATTTT.

The CDR3, as DNA: TGCGCCAGCAGCAGGCAGGGTCCCCAAGAGACCCAGTACTTC. This sequence encodes CASSRQGPQETQYF. The chain employs TRBV5-1 and TRBJ2-5, with D possibly TRBD1 on 5 matching bases. Germline-derived CDR1 and CDR2 are SGHRS and YFSETQ. The CDR3 extends over 14 amino acids. V gave up 4 bases and J gave up 1 base, with 11 bases separating them.

This clone was detected only a few times. The V and J genes are TRBV7-9 and TRBJ2-5, with D maybe TRBD2 (5 bases). V was cut by 1 base and J by 7 bases, with 16 bases left in between. CDR3 length: 15 amino acids. The germline V gene has CDR1 SEHNR and CDR2 FQNEAQ (reference sequence). CDR3 coding DNA: TGTGCCAGCAGCTTAGATCACGGGAACAAAGGGACCCAGTACTTC. Translating it yields CASSLDHGNKGTQYF. The full variable domain, completed using reference TRBV7-9 and TRBJ2-5, is DTGVSQNPRHKITKRGQNVTFRCDPISEHNRLYWYRQTLGQGPEFLTYFQNEAQLEKSRLLSDRFSAERPKGSFSTLEIQRTEQGDSAMYLCASSLDHGNKGTQYFGPGTRLLVL.